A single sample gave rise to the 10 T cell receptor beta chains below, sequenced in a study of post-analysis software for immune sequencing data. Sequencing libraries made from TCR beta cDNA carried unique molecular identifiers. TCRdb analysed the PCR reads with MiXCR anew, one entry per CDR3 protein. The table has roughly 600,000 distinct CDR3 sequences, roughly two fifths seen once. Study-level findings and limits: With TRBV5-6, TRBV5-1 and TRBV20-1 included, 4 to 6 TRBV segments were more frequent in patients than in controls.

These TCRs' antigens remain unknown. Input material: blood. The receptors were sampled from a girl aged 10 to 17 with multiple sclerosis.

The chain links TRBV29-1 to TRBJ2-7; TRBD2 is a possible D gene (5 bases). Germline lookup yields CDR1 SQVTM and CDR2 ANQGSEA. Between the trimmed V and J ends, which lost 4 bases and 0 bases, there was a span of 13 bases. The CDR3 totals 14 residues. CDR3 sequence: CSVGGLAASYEQYF. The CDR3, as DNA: TGCAGCGTTGGTGGACTTGCGGCCTCCTACGAGCAGTACTTC.

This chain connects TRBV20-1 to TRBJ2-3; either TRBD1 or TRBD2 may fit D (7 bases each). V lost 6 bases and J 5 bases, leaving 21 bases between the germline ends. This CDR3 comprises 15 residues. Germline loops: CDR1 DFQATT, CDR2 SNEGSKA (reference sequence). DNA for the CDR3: TGCAGTGCCCCCCCCGCCCAGGGGGGGATAGATACGCAGTATTTT. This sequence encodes CSAPPAQGGIDTQYF.

This CDR3 is CASSPDRDETQYF. The CDR3 bases are TGTGCCAGCTCACCCGACAGGGACGAGACCCAGTACTTC. The J gene is TRBJ2-5, the V gene TRBV18; 7 bases fit TRBD1. The CDR3 has 13 residues. The germline CDR1 and CDR2 sequences are KGHSH and LQKENI. The ends lost 3 bases at V and 5 bases at J; junction bases unmatched: 3. Filled out from reference TRBV18 and TRBJ2-5, the complete variable domain reads NAGVMQNPRHLVRRRGQEARLRCSPMKGHSHVYWYRQLPEEGLKFMVYLQKENIIDESGMPKERFSAEFPKEGPSILRIQQVVRGDSAAYFCASSPDRDETQYFGPGTRLLVL.

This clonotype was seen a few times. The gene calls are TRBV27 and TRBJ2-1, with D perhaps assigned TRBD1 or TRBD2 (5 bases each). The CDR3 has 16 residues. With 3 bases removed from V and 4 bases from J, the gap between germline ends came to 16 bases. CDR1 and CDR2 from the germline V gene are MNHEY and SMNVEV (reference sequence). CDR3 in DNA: TGTGCCAGCAGTTTCCCTCCGGGACGAAAGTACAATGAGCAGTTCTTC. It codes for CASSFPPGRKYNEQFF.

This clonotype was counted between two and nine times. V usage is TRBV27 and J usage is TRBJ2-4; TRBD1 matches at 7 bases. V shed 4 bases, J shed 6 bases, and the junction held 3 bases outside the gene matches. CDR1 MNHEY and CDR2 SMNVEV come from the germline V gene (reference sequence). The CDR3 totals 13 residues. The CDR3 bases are TGTGCCAGCAGTTGGGGACAGCGAAACATTCAGTACTTC. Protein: CASSWGQRNIQYF.

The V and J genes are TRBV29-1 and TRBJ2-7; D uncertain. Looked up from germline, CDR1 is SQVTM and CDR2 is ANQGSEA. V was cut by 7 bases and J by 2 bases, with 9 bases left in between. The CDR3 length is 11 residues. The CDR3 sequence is CSANTPYEQYF. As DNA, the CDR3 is TGCAGCGCCAACACTCCCTACGAGCAGTACTTC.

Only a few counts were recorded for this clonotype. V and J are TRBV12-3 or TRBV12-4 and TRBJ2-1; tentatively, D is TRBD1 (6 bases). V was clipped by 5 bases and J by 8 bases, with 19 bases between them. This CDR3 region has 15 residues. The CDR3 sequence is CASSTHNLQGYEQFF. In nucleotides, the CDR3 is TGTGCCAGCAGTACACACAATCTACAGGGTTATGAGCAGTTCTTC.

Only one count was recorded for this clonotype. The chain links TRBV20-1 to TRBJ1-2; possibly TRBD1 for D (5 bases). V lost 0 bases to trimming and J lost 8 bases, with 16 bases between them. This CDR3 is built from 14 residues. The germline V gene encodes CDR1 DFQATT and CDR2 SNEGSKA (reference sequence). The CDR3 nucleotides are TGCAGTGCTAGAGACCCCACAGGTCCTCCAGGCTACACCTTC. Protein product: CSARDPTGPPGYTF.

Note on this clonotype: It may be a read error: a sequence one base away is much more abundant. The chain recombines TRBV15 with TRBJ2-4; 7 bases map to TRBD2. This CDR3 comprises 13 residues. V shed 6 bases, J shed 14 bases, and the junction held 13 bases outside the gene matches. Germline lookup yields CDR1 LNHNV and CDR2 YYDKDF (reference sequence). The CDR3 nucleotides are TGTGCCACCAGTCCTGTGGCGGGAGAAGGGGAGTACTTC. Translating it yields CATSPVAGEGEYF. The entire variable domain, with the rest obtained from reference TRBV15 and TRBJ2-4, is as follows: DAMVIQNPRYQVTQFGKPVTLSCSQTLNHNVMYWYQQKSSQAPKLLFHYYDKDFNNEADTPDNFQSRRPNTSFCFLDIRSPGLGDTAMYLCATSPVAGEGEYFGAGTRLSVL.

CDR3 DNA sequence: TGCGCCAGCAGCAAATGTCCCGGGACAGAGAATGAAAAACTGTTTTTT. Translating it yields CASSKCPGTENEKLFF. This chain links TRBV21-1 with TRBJ1-4; the table calls TRBD1, which could not be checked here. TRBV21-1 is a documented pseudogene. CDR3 size: 16 residues.